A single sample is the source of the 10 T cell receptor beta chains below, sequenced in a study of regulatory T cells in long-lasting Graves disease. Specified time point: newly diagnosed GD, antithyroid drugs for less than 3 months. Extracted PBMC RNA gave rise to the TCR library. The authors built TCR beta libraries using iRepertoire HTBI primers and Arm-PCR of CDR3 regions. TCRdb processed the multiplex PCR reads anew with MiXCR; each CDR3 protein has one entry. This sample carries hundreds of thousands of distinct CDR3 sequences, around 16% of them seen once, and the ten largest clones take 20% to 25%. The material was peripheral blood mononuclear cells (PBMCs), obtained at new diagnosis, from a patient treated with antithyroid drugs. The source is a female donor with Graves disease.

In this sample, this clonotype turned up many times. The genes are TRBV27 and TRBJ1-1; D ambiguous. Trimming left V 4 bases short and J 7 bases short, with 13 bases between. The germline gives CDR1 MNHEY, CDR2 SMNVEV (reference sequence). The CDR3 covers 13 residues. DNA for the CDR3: TGTGCCAGCAGTTGGGCAGGACCTAATGAAGCTTTCTTT. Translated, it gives CASSWAGPNEAFF.

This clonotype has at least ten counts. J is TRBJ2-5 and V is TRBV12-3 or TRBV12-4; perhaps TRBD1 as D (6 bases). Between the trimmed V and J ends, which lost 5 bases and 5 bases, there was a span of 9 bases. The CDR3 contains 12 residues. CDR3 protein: CASSPTGETQYF. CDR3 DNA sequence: TGTGCCAGCAGTCCTACAGGGGAGACCCAGTACTTC.

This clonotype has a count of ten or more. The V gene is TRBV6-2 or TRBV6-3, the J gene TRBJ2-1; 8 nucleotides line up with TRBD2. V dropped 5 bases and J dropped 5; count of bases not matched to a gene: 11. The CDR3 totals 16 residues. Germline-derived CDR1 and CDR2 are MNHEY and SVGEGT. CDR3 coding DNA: TGTGCCAGCAGTCCTCCGCATAGCGGGGCCCACAATGAGCAGTTCTTC. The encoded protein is CASSPPHSGAHNEQFF.

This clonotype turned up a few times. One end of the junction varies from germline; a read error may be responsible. As DNA, the CDR3 is TGTGCCAGCTCTTCTGGGACCGCGCAAATCTTT. Translation: CASSSGTAQIF. This chain uses TRBV6-1 with TRBJ1-1; the D gene is possibly TRBD1 (5 bases). The CDR3 runs 11 residues. CDR1 is MNHNS, CDR2 SASEGT, per germline.

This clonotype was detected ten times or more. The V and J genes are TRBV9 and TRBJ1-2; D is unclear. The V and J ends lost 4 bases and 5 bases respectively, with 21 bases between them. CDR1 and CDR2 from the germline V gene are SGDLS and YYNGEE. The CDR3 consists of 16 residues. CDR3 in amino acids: CASSPLVGRLEYGYTF. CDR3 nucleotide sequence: TGTGCCAGCAGCCCTCTGGTGGGCAGACTAGAGTATGGCTACACCTTC.

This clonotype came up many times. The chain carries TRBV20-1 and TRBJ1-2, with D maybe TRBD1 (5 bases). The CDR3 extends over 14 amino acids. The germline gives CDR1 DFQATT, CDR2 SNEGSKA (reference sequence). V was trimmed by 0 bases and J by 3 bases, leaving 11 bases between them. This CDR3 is CSARDGTDYYGYTF. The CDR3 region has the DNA TGCAGTGCTAGAGACGGGACCGACTACTATGGCTACACCTTC.

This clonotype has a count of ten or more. CDR3: CASSLGTDDSFSYEQYF. CDR3 nucleotides: TGTGCCAGCAGCTTAGGGACGGACGATTCTTTTTCCTACGAGCAGTACTTC. The chain combines TRBV7-6 with TRBJ2-7, with D uncertain. The V and J ends lost 1 base and 1 base respectively, with 17 bases between them. The CDR3 runs 17 residues. Germline CDR1 and CDR2: SGHVS and FNYEAQ.

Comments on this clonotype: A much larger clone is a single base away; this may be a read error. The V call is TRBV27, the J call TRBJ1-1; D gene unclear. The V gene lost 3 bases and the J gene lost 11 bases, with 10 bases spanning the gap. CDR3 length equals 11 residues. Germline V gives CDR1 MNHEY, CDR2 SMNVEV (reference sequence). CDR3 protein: CASSFGGDAFF. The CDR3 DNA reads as TGTGCCAGCAGTTTTGGTGGTGACGCTTTCTTT.

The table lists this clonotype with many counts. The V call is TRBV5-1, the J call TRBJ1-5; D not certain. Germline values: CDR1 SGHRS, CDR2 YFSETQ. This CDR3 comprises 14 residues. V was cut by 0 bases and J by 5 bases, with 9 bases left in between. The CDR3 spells CASSLASGDQPQHF. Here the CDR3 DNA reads TGCGCCAGCAGCTTGGCTTCAGGAGATCAGCCCCAGCATTTT.

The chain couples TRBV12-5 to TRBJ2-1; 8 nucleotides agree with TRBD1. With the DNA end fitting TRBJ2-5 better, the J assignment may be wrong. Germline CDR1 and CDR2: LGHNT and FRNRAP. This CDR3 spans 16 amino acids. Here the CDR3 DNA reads TGTGCTAGTGGTTTAGGCACGACAGGGGATAAAGAGACCCAGTACTTC. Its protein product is CASGLGTTGDKETQYF.